The source of this T cell receptor beta chain is a study of T cell responses to AZD1222 COVID-19 vaccine (dated by TCRdb to about 2021). For the study in its entirety: TCR sequencing was performed for roughly 250 trial participants, of whom roughly 200 were given two doses of AZD1222 and around 26 were given two doses of MenACWY control vaccine. Trial participants were enrolled by age into subgroups of 18-55, 56-69 and 70-plus years, and roughly 150, 30 and 60 TCR-sequenced participants, respectively, were included in these subgroups. What the authors observed across the whole study: The vaccine-associated CD4 TCRs covered the entire spike protein, and the dominant responses fell in regions 160-218 and 743-854. Participants were mostly white British, with more females than males. The authors suggested clonal diversity may have been underestimated. Reportedly, almost half of the unique spike-specific TCRs recognized epitopes lying outside the regions that are mutated in the B.1.351 and B.1.1.7 variants. Because no day 14 peak-response samples were available, the repertoires could be characterized only after the peak T cell response. A significant rise in spike-specific TCR breadth and depth was observed after two AZD1222 doses relative to day 0 and relative to MenACWY recipients. Conclusions about previously exposed vaccinees are limited because only six or seven AZD1222 recipients were SARS-CoV-2 seropositive at baseline. The 56-69-year group was small, and its depth increase did not reach significance, likely because of low power.

The time point label, as the study defines it: about 28 days (+/-7) after the second vaccine dose. AZD1222 recipients whose second dose came at about 4 weeks and those whose second dose came at about 12 weeks were combined into one group, since spike-specific TCR depth and breadth did not differ between the two schedules. The vaccinee samples were drawn from two UK trials, COV001 and COV002, one of which was a single-blind randomized controlled phase 2/3 trial testing AZD1222 (ChAdOx1 nCoV-19) in healthy adults. Trial participant PBMC samples were collected at day 0 and day 28 after the second dose for TCRbeta chain sequencing. The CDR3 regions of human TCRbeta chains were analyzed by immunosequencing. In the original analysis: TCRs in the repertoires were matched against a reference library of SARS-CoV-2-specific TCRs that had been generated with the MIRA antigen-specificity platform. Breadth was defined as the fraction of unique TCRs that were SARS-CoV-2-associated. Depth was defined as the fraction of total T cells that were SARS-CoV-2-associated. Using the MIRA data, each spike-specific TCR was mapped to the spike region that the TCR reacts to and placed in a CD4 or CD8 class. Log10-transformed breadth and depth values were compared by one-way ANOVA with Sidak's multiple comparisons tests. In its TCRdb copy, this immuneACCESS table keeps in-frame sequences only and misses some clones. Where compared with another copy, unresolved V genes explain less than half of these, and the others have no known cause. V and J calls plus clone size are reproduced from that table; the DNA served to infer D and trimming. This sample holds some 150,000 clones; around 90% were observed only once. The ten largest clones add up to 2.5% to 3.5% of the sample.

In regard to this clone: Which antigen it targets is not known. The record has no base qualities; no much larger clone is one base away.

Sequenced here: peripheral blood, sampled 28 days after the second AZD1222 dose. The TCR originated in an adult who received the AZD1222 COVID-19 vaccine.

The encoded CDR3 is CASRDYGQQRPSSLLHF. In nucleotides, the sequence is TGTGCCAGCAGGGATTACGGACAGCAACGGCCGTCATCGCTCCTCCACTTT. The chain employs TRBV2 and TRBJ1-6; a tentative D match to TRBD1 spans 6 bases. The CDR3 contains 17 residues, cysteine and phenylalanine counted. Solely the CDR3 DNA is kept, with 51 bases framed from the first base. CDR1 and CDR2 (SNHLY, FYNNEI) derive from the germline V gene. V is clipped by 6 bases and J by 15 bases, and the sequence between their germline boundaries is 30 bases long.